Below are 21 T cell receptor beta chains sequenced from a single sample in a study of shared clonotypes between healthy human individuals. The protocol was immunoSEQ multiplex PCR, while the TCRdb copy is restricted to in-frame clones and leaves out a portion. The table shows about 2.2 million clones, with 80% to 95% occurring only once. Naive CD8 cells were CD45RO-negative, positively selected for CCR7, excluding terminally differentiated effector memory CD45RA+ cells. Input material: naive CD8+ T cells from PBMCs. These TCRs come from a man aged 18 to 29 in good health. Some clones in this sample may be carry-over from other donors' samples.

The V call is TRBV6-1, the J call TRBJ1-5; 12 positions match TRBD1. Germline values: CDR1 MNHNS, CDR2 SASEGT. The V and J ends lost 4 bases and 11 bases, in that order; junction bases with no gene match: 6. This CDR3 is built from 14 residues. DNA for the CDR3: TGTGCCAGCAGTGCGATGGGACAGGGGGCGACCCAGCATTTT. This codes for CASSAMGQGATQHF.

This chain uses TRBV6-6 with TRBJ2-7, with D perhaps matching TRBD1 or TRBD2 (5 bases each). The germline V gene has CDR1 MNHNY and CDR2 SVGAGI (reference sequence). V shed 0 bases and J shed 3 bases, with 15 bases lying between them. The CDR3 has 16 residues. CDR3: CASSYSGEGPNYEQYF. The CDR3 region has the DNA TGTGCCAGCAGTTACTCCGGCGAGGGACCGAACTACGAGCAGTACTTC.

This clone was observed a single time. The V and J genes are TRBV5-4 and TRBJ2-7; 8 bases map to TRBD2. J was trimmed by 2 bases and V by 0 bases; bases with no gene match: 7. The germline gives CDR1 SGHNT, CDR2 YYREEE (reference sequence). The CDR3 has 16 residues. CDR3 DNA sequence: TGTGCCAGCAGCTTGGCCGGCGGGAGGCTAACCTACGAGCAGTACTTC. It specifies CASSLAGGRLTYEQYF. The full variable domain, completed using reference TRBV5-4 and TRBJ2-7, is ETGVTQSPTHLIKTRGQQVTLRCSSQSGHNTVSWYQQALGQGPQFIFQYYREEENGRGNFPPRFSGLQFPNYSSELNVNALELDDSALYLCASSLAGGRLTYEQYFGPGTRLTVT.

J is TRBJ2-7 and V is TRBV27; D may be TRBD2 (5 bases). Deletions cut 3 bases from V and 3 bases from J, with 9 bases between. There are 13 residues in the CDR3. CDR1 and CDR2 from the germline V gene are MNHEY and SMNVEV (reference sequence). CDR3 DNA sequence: TGTGCCAGCAGTTTTGGTAGCGACTACGAGCAGTACTTC. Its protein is CASSFGSDYEQYF.

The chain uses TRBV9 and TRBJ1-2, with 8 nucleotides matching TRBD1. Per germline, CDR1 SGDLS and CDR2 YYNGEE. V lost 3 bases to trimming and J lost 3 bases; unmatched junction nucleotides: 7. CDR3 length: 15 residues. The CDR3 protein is CASSATQGDHYGYTF. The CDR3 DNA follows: TGTGCCAGCAGCGCGACACAGGGGGATCACTATGGCTACACCTTC.

The CDR3 nucleotides are TGTGCCAGCAGCCAGGGTGAGGGTGTGGAGCAGTACTTC. Its translation: CASSQGEGVEQYF. V and J are TRBV5-4 and TRBJ2-7, with D perhaps being TRBD1 or TRBD2 (5 bases each). Trimming shortened V by 4 bases and J by 7 bases, and 15 bases separated the two germline ends. Germline V lookup: CDR1 SGHNT, CDR2 YYREEE (reference sequence). This CDR3 has 13 residues.

In DNA form, the CDR3 reads TGTGCCAGCAAAACGGGGTTGAGCACCGGGGAGCTGTTTTTT. It translates to CASKTGLSTGELFF. This chain joins TRBV6-1 and TRBJ2-2, with D perhaps matching TRBD2 (5 bases). The V gene's germline CDR1 is MNHNS and CDR2 SASEGT. V was cut by 7 bases and J by 4 bases, with 13 bases left in between. The CDR3 contains 14 residues.

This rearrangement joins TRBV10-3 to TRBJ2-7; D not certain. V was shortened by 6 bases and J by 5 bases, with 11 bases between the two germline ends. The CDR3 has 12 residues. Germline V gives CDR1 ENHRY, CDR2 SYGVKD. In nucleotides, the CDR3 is TGTGCCATCAGGGACCAGAGGAACGAGCAGTACTTC. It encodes CAIRDQRNEQYF.

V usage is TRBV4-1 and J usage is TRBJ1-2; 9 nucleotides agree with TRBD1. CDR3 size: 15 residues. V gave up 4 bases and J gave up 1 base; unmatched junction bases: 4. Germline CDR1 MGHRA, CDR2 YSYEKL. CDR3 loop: CASSLRTGVNYGYTF. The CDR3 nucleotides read TGCGCCAGCAGCCTTAGGACAGGGGTTAACTATGGCTACACCTTC.

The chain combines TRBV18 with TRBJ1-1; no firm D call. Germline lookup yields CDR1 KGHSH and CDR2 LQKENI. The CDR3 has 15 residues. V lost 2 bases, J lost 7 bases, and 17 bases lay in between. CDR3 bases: TGTGCCAGCTCACCAGTTACGGAGGGCGTTTTTGAAGCTTTCTTT. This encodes CASSPVTEGVFEAFF.

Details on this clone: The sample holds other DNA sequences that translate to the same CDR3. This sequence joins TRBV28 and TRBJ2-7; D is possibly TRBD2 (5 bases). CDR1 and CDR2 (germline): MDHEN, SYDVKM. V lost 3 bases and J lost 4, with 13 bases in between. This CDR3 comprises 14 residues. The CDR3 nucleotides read TGTGCCAGCAGTTTCTCGGGGAGAGGGTACGAGCAGTACTTC. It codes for CASSFSGRGYEQYF.

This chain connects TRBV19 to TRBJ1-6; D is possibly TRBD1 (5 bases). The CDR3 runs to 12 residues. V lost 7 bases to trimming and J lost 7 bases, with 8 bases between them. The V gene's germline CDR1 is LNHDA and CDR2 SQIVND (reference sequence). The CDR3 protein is CASNRHNSPLHF. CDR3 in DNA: TGTGCCAGTAACAGGCACAATTCACCCCTCCACTTT.

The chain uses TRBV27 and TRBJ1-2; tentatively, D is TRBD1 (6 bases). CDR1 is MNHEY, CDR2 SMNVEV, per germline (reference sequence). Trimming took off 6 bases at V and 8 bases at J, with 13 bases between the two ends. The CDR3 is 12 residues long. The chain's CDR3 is CASRSGQQGYTF. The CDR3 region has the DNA TGTGCCAGCAGATCCGGACAGCAGGGCTACACCTTC.

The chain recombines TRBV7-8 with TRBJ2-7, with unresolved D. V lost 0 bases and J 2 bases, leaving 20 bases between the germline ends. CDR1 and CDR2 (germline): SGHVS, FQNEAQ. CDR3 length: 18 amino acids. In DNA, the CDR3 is TGTGCCAGCAGCTTAGCGGTCGCTTCGGAGACTCTGACCTACGAGCAGTACTTC. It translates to CASSLAVASETLTYEQYF.

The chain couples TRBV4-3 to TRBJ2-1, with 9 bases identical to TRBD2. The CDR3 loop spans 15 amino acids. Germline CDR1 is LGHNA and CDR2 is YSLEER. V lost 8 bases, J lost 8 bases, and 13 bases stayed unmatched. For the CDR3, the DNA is TGCGCCAGCCGGAGGGGGCGGGAGGGCCGAGATGAGCAGTTCTTC. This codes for CASRRGREGRDEQFF.

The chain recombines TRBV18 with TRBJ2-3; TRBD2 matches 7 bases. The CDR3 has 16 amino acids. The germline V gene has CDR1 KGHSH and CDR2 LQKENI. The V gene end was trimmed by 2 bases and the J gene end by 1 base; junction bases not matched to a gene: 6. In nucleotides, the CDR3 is TGTGCCAGCTCACCAGTAGCGGGTCCCCGCACAGATACGCAGTATTTT. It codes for CASSPVAGPRTDTQYF.

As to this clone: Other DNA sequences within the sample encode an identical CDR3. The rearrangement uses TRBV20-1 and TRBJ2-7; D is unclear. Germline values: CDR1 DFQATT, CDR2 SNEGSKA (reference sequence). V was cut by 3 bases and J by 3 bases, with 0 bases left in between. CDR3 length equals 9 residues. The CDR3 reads CSASYEQYF. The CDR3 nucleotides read TGCAGTGCTAGCTACGAGCAGTACTTC.

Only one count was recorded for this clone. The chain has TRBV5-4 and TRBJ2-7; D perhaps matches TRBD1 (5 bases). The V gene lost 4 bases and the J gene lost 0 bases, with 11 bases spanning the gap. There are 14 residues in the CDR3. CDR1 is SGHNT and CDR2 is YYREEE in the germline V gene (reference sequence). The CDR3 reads CASSTTVDSYEQYF. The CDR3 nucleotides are TGTGCCAGCAGCACGACAGTAGACTCCTACGAGCAGTACTTC.

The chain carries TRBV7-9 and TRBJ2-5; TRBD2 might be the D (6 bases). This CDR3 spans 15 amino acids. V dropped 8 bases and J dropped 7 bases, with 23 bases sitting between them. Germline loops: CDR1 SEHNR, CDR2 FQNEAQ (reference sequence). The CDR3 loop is CASDPQWRESATQYF. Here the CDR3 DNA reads TGTGCCAGCGACCCCCAATGGCGGGAATCAGCGACCCAGTACTTC.

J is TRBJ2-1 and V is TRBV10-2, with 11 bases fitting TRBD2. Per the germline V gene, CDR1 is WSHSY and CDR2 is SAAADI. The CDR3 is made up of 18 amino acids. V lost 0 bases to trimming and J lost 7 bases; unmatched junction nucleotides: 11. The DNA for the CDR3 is TGCGCCAGCAGTGAGTCGGGAATAGCGGGAGGGCCGCGGAATGAGCAGTTCTTC. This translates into CASSESGIAGGPRNEQFF.

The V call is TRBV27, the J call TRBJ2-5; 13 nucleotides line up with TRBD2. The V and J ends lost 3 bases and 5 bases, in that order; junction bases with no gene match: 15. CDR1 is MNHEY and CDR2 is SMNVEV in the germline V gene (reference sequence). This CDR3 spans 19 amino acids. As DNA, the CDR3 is TGTGCCAGCAGTTTTCAAGGTCGACTAGCGGGAGGCCCGGGTGAGACCCAGTACTTC. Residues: CASSFQGRLAGGPGETQYF.